These T cell receptor beta chains were read from a single sample in a study of blood T cell repertoires in COVID-19. The data were produced by immunoSEQ multiplex PCR, yet TCRdb's version contains in-frame clones alone and is incomplete. This sample has about 300,000 clones, with around 85% found just once. Sequenced material: peripheral blood. The receptors were sampled from a human donor with COVID-19, enrolled during active disease. The donor label of this sample is uncertain. CDR3s include the opening cysteine and the closing phenylalanine or tryptophan. A D gene is named only where the DNA matches it firmly. Clone size is not always given. Where it is, it says once, few, many or a class for expanded clones.

CDR3,DNA,J,V,D,size
CASSFRGQGDEQYF,TGTGCCAGCAGTTTTAGGGGACAGGGGGACGAGCAGTACTTC,TRBJ2-7,TRBV28,TRBD1,once
CAISESKKEGGYTF,TGTGCCATCAGTGAGTCGAAGAAGGAGGGTGGCTACACCTTC,TRBJ1-2,TRBV10-3,.,.
CASSQFPSTSGGITGELFF,TGCGCCAGCAGCCAATTCCCATCAACTAGCGGGGGGATCACCGGGGAGCTGTTTTTT,TRBJ2-2,TRBV4-1,TRBD2,.
CASSASLAGAREQYF,TGTGCTAGCAGCGCCTCACTAGCGGGAGCCCGCGAGCAGTACTTC,TRBJ2-7,TRBV7-7,TRBD2,.
CASTQTGRGNAFF,TGTGCCAGCACCCAGACAGGGAGAGGGAACGCTTTCTTT,TRBJ1-1,TRBV28,TRBD1,.
CASSLAGGGEQFF,TGTGCCAGCAGTCTAGCGGGAGGGGGTGAGCAGTTCTTC,TRBJ2-1,TRBV12-3/TRBV12-4,TRBD2,.
CAWRRGTEQETQYF,TGTGCCTGGAGAAGGGGCACAGAACAAGAGACCCAGTACTTC,TRBJ2-5,TRBV30,.,.
CASRDSPNTGELFF,TGTGCCAGCCGCGACTCTCCCAACACCGGGGAGCTGTTTTTT,TRBJ2-2,TRBV7-9,.,few
CASRATGSQPYGYTF,TGTGCCAGCAGGGCAACAGGGTCCCAGCCGTATGGCTACACCTTC,TRBJ1-2,TRBV28,.,few
CASRRRDSNEQFF,TGTGCCTCCAGGAGGAGGGATTCCAATGAGCAGTTCTTC,TRBJ2-1,TRBV10-3,.,.
CASSLHQRQDSYGYTF,TGTGCCAGCAGTTTACACCAGAGACAGGACTCTTATGGCTACACCTTC,TRBJ1-2,TRBV28,.,many
CASSLLAETDTQYF,TGTGCCAGCAGTTTACTAGCGGAGACAGATACGCAGTATTTT,TRBJ2-3,TRBV27,TRBD2,.
CASSLPVSGRLNEQFF,TGTGCCAGCAGCCTCCCCGTTAGCGGGAGGTTGAATGAGCAGTTCTTC,TRBJ2-1,TRBV11-2,TRBD2,.
CASSRGRVPLTDTQYF,TGTGCCAGTAGTAGGGGCAGAGTTCCCTTGACAGATACGCAGTATTTT,TRBJ2-3,TRBV19,.,.
CATSRDQGGTDTQYF,TGTGCCACCAGCAGAGATCAAGGGGGCACAGATACGCAGTATTTT,TRBJ2-3,TRBV15,.,.
CASSPSGTGNSPLHF,TGTGCCAGCAGCCCTTCCGGGACAGGGAATTCACCCCTCCACTTT,TRBJ1-6,TRBV5-8,TRBD1,.
CASSQDGRYGYTF,TGCGCCAGCAGCCAAGATGGCCGCTATGGCTACACCTTC,TRBJ1-2,TRBV4-1,.,.
CASSMGLSPGTDTQYF,TGTGCCAGCAGCATGGGACTTTCCCCGGGCACAGATACGCAGTATTTT,TRBJ2-3,TRBV5-6,.,.
CASSQRDFQETQYF,TGTGCCAGCAGTCAGCGGGACTTCCAAGAGACCCAGTACTTC,TRBJ2-5,TRBV28,TRBD2,.
CASSVQADHEQYF,TGTGCCAGCAGCGTACAGGCTGACCACGAGCAGTACTTC,TRBJ2-7,TRBV9,.,.
CASSLSPRDRGRNEKLFF,TGTGCCAGCAGTTTATCTCCCCGGGACAGGGGACGGAATGAAAAACTGTTTTTT,TRBJ1-4,TRBV28,TRBD1,.
CSANSGNTIYF,TGCAGCGCCAACTCTGGAAACACCATATATTTT,TRBJ1-3,TRBV29-1,.,once
CAWSVPGQGWGQPQHF,TGTGCCTGGAGTGTACCCGGACAGGGTTGGGGTCAGCCCCAGCATTTT,TRBJ1-5,TRBV30,TRBD1,.
CASSEKLAGGGELFF,TGCGCCAGCAGTGAGAAGCTAGCGGGAGGCGGGGAGCTGTTTTTT,TRBJ2-2,TRBV10-1,TRBD2,.
CASSQVGGGTGYGYTF,TGTGCCAGCAGCCAAGTAGGTGGAGGGACGGGCTATGGCTACACCTTC,TRBJ1-2,TRBV3-1/TRBV3-2,.,few
CAWSAEIIGPNEQFF,TGTGCCTGGAGTGCGGAGATAATCGGCCCCAATGAGCAGTTCTTC,TRBJ2-1,TRBV30,.,.
CASSLEGLAGSYNEQFF,TGTGCCAGCAGCTTAGAAGGACTAGCGGGCTCCTACAATGAGCAGTTCTTC,TRBJ2-1,TRBV7-2,TRBD2,many
CAISEGTGSSTDTQYF,TGTGCCATCAGTGAGGGGACAGGATCTAGCACAGATACGCAGTATTTT,TRBJ2-3,TRBV10-3,TRBD1,.
CASSSYPGAGDNSPLHF,TGTGCCAGCAGCTCATATCCGGGTGCAGGGGATAATTCACCCCTCCACTTT,TRBJ1-6,TRBV7-2,.,.
CASSFGSQGRQPQHF,TGTGCCAGCAGTTTCGGTTCCCAGGGTCGGCAGCCCCAGCATTTT,TRBJ1-5,TRBV28,.,.
CASSPRPTGGRNIQYF,TGTGCCAGCAGCCCCCGCCCGACAGGGGGCAGAAACATTCAGTACTTC,TRBJ2-4,TRBV5-4,TRBD1,.
CATSRALTGTANYGYTF,TGTGCCACCAGCAGAGCCTTGACAGGGACGGCTAACTATGGCTACACCTTC,TRBJ1-2,TRBV15,TRBD1,.
CASSIGGGVQETQYF,TGTGCCAGTAGTATCGGAGGAGGAGTACAAGAGACCCAGTACTTC,TRBJ2-5,TRBV19,.,.
CASSSTGVHSGNTIYF,TGTGCCAGCAGTTCAACAGGAGTTCACTCTGGAAACACCATATATTTT,TRBJ1-3,TRBV27,.,.
CASSFGTSVYNEQFF,TGTGCCAGTAGTTTCGGGACTAGCGTTTACAATGAGCAGTTCTTC,TRBJ2-1,TRBV19,TRBD2,.
CAWSVGASPYNEQFF,TGTGCCTGGAGTGTGGGGGCGTCCCCCTACAATGAGCAGTTCTTC,TRBJ2-1,TRBV30,.,.
CSVGDSTGGLGSTEAFF,TGCAGCGTTGGGGACTCAACAGGGGGCCTGGGTAGCACTGAAGCTTTCTTT,TRBJ1-1,TRBV29-1,TRBD1,.
CATSRGRGTDTQYF,TGTGCCACCAGCCGGGGGAGGGGCACAGATACGCAGTATTTT,TRBJ2-3,TRBV15,TRBD2,.
CASSRGVTGDQPQHF,TGTGCCAGCAGTCGCGGGGTGACAGGGGATCAGCCCCAGCATTTT,TRBJ1-5,TRBV6-6,TRBD1,few
CASSVGGLQETQYF,TGTGCCAGCAGCGTAGGCGGCCTCCAAGAGACCCAGTACTTC,TRBJ2-5,TRBV9,.,.
CASGQAGANVLTF,TGTGCCAGCGGACAAGCTGGGGCCAACGTCCTGACTTTC,TRBJ2-6,TRBV19,.,.
CASSPGKMANTGELFF,TGTGCCAGCAGTCCCGGGAAGATGGCGAACACCGGGGAGCTGTTTTTT,TRBJ2-2,TRBV2,.,.
CASSLLAAGEQYF,TGTGCCAGCAGCTTACTAGCGGCGGGCGAGCAGTACTTC,TRBJ2-7,TRBV2,TRBD2,many
CASSIQGATNEKLFF,TGTGCCAGTAGTATACAGGGGGCAACTAATGAAAAACTGTTTTTT,TRBJ1-4,TRBV19,TRBD1,few
CASSATSGASYEQYF,TGTGCCAGCAGCGCCACTAGCGGGGCCTCCTACGAGCAGTACTTC,TRBJ2-7,TRBV6-2/TRBV6-3,TRBD2,.
CASSFTPGGQAFF,TGTGCCAGCAGTTTTACGCCAGGGGGCCAAGCTTTCTTT,TRBJ1-1,TRBV12-3/TRBV12-4,TRBD1,.
CAISGGQGNTIYF,TGTGCCATCAGTGGGGGACAGGGAAACACCATATATTTT,TRBJ1-3,TRBV10-3,TRBD1,.
CASRTWAGNTEAFF,TGTGCCAGCAGGACTTGGGCGGGGAACACTGAAGCTTTCTTT,TRBJ1-1,TRBV27,.,.
CASSPRGESYEQYF,TGTGCCAGCTCACCACGGGGGGAATCCTACGAGCAGTACTTC,TRBJ2-7,TRBV18,.,.
CASSSSGRAPGELFF,TGTGCCAGCAGCTCTAGCGGGAGGGCCCCCGGGGAGCTGTTTTTT,TRBJ2-2,TRBV27,TRBD2,.
CASSLLTEETQYF,TGTGCCAGCAGCTTATTGACAGAAGAGACCCAGTACTTC,TRBJ2-5,TRBV7-8,.,.
CASRTLGENYEQYF,TGTGCCAGCAGAACCCTCGGGGAGAACTACGAGCAGTACTTC,TRBJ2-7,TRBV6-5,.,.
CASSLNGGLPTSNEKLFF,TGTGCCAGCAGCTTGAACGGAGGGCTCCCAACTAGTAATGAAAAACTGTTTTTT,TRBJ1-4,TRBV7-3,.,.
CASSLGQGQPQHF,TGTGCCAGCAGCTTAGGGCAGGGCCAACCCCAGCATTTT,TRBJ1-5,TRBV7-3,.,once
CASSPGQINYGYTF,TGTGCCAGCAGCCCCGGACAGATTAACTATGGCTACACCTTC,TRBJ1-2,TRBV6-5,.,.
CAWSVGGYEKLFF,TGTGCCTGGAGTGTCGGAGGGTATGAAAAACTGTTTTTT,TRBJ1-4,TRBV30,.,.
CASSLETTTTDTQYF,TGTGCCAGCAGCTTGGAAACCACAACGACAGATACGCAGTATTTT,TRBJ2-3,TRBV5-4,.,.
CASSIAYGQGGANTGELFF,TGTGCCAGTAGTATAGCGTATGGACAGGGAGGAGCTAACACCGGGGAGCTGTTTTTT,TRBJ2-2,TRBV19,TRBD1,.
CASSTEGPPGQDQPQHF,TGTGCCAGCAGCACCGAGGGGCCCCCGGGACAGGATCAGCCCCAGCATTTT,TRBJ1-5,TRBV21-1,.,few